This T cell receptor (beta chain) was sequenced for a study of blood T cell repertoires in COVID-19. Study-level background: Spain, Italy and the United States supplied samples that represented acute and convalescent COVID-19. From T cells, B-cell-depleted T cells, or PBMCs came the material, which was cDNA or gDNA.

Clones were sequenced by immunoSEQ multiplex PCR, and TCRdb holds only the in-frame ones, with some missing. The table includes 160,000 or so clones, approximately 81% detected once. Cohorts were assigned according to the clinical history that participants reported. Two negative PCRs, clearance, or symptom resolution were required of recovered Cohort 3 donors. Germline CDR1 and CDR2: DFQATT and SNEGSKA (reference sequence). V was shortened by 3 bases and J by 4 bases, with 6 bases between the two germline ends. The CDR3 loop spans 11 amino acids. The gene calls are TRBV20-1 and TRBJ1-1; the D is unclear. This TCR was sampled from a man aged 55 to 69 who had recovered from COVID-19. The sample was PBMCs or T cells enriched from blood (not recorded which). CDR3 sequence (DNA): TGCAGTGCTAGGCCGGGCACTGAAGCTTTCTTT. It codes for CSARPGTEAFF.